This entry lists 21 T cell receptor beta chains sequenced from one sample in a study of shared clonotypes between healthy human individuals. Here immunoSEQ multiplex PCR was the method, and the copy in TCRdb shows in-frame clones only, minus some. The profile shows about 1 million clones, around 78% of them singletons. Sequences were obtained from memory CD4+ T cells from PBMCs. The subset is: CD45RA-negative fraction. The receptors were sampled from a man aged 18 to 30 in good health. Some clones in this sample may be carry-over from other donors' samples.

There are a few counts of this clone. The chain has TRBV7-9 and TRBJ2-3, with D perhaps being TRBD1 or TRBD2 (5 bases each). Looked up from germline, CDR1 is SEHNR and CDR2 is FQNEAQ (reference sequence). The length of the CDR3 is 17 residues. The ends were cut back, 3 bases at V and 6 bases at J, with 22 bases in the middle. CDR3 in amino acids: CASSFPGTAPPQDTQYF. In DNA, the CDR3 is TGTGCCAGCAGCTTTCCCGGGACCGCCCCGCCCCAGGATACGCAGTATTTT.

CDR3 nucleotides: TGTGCCAGTAGCGGCTGGGGCGACAGGGGGCGGGAGACCCAGTACTTC. As protein: CASSGWGDRGRETQYF. V is TRBV19 and J is TRBJ2-5; 10 bases are a match to TRBD1. Germline-derived CDR1 and CDR2 are LNHDA and SQIVND (reference sequence). With V trimmed by 6 bases and J by 5 bases, 12 bases remained unmatched. The CDR3 is 16 amino acids.

As concerns this clone: The junction departs from germline at one end; a sequencing error may be responsible. The chain employs TRBV10-2 and TRBJ2-5; 7 positions match TRBD2. The CDR3 has 13 amino acids. The germline CDR1 and CDR2 sequences are WSHSY and SAAADI. The CDR3, as DNA: TGCGCCACCCGCATACCGGAGACCGGGACTACCGACTTC. It yields the protein CATRIPETGTTDF.

The rearrangement links TRBV2 to TRBJ2-5; D not certain. Germline-derived CDR1 and CDR2 are SNHLY and FYNNEI. Between the trimmed V and J ends, which lost 7 bases and 0 bases, there was a span of 9 bases. This CDR3 comprises 13 residues. The CDR3 DNA sequence: TGTGCCAGCACCTGGGATAACCAAGAGACCCAGTACTTC. It is translated as CASTWDNQETQYF. Based on the CDR3 plus reference TRBV2 and TRBJ2-5, the full variable domain is EPEVTQTPSHQVTQMGQEVILRCVPISNHLYFYWYRQILGQKVEFLVSFYNNEISEKSEIFDDQFSVERPDGSNFTLKIRSTKLEDSAMYFCASTWDNQETQYFGPGTRLLVL.

The chain is built from TRBV20-1 and TRBJ1-1; D is unresolved. The CDR3 length is 11 residues. Germline assignment: CDR1 DFQATT and CDR2 SNEGSKA (reference sequence). V lost 6 bases to trimming and J lost 2 bases, with 7 bases between them. The CDR3 region is CSANHNTEAFF. The CDR3 DNA reads as TGCAGTGCGAACCATAACACTGAAGCTTTCTTT.

This chain uses TRBV5-1 with TRBJ2-3; 12 nucleotides match TRBD2. The V and J ends lost 0 bases and 5 bases, in that order; junction bases with no gene match: 1. Per germline, CDR1 SGHRS and CDR2 YFSETQ. This CDR3 region has 15 residues. DNA for the CDR3: TGCGCCAGCAGCTTGGAACTAGCGGGGGGAGATACGCAGTATTTT. Residues: CASSLELAGGDTQYF. The variable domain in full, completed from reference TRBV5-1 and TRBJ2-3, reads KAGVTQTPRYLIKTRGQQVTLSCSPISGHRSVSWYQQTPGQGLQFLFEYFSETQRNKGNFPGRFSGRQFSNSRSEMNVSTLELGDSALYLCASSLELAGGDTQYFGPGTRLTVL.

This clone was found many times. V and J are TRBV7-3 and TRBJ1-1; D may be TRBD1 (5 bases). Trimming pared 2 bases from V and 1 base from J, leaving 11 bases between. This CDR3 is 15 amino acids long. Germline V gene lookup returns CDR1 SGHTA and CDR2 FQGTGA. CDR3 sequence: CASSLLGGRNTEAFF. Here the CDR3 DNA reads TGTGCCAGCAGCTTATTGGGGGGTCGGAACACTGAAGCTTTCTTT.

The J gene is TRBJ2-7, the V gene TRBV7-2; D may be TRBD2 (6 bases). This CDR3 comprises 14 residues. The germline CDR1 and CDR2 sequences are SGHTA and FQGNSA. Trimming took off 1 base at V and 7 bases at J, with 14 bases between the two ends. The CDR3 protein is CASSLGSGVGEQYF. Here the CDR3 DNA reads TGTGCCAGCAGCTTAGGGTCGGGAGTGGGTGAGCAGTACTTC.

The chain combines TRBV7-2 with TRBJ1-3; 7 bases match TRBD1. The CDR3 runs 15 residues. V gave up 4 bases and J gave up 3 bases; unmatched junction bases: 6. Germline V lookup: CDR1 SGHTA, CDR2 FQGNSA. The CDR3 nucleotides are TGTGCCAGCAGCTCTAACAGGGGAATTGGAAACACCATATATTTT. This sequence encodes CASSSNRGIGNTIYF. The complete variable domain, with remaining parts taken from reference TRBV7-2 and TRBJ1-3, reads GAGVSQSPSNKVTEKGKDVELRCDPISGHTALYWYRQSLGQGLEFLIYFQGNSAPDKSGLPSDRFSAERTGGSVSTLTIQRTQQEDSAVYLCASSSNRGIGNTIYFGEGSWLTVV.

As concerns this clone: The same CDR3 also results from other DNA sequences found in this sample. This sequence joins TRBV9 and TRBJ2-1; 8 bases match TRBD2. CDR3 length equals 16 residues. Germline CDR1 is SGDLS and CDR2 is YYNGEE. V lost 0 bases and J lost 7; bases outside the gene matches: 9. CDR3 loop: CASSVGGLAGLNEQFF. CDR3 nucleotide sequence: TGTGCCAGCAGCGTAGGGGGTCTAGCGGGTTTGAATGAGCAGTTCTTC.

The rearrangement links TRBV13 to TRBJ2-7; TRBD2 is a possible D gene (5 bases). This CDR3 has 14 amino acids. Trimming stripped 5 bases from V and 4 bases from J, with 15 bases between. The germline gives CDR1 PRHDT, CDR2 FYEKMQ (reference sequence). Here the CDR3 DNA reads TGTGCCAGCAGCCCTCGAGGGAGCTGGTACGAGCAGTACTTC. Translation gives CASSPRGSWYEQYF.

The V gene is TRBV9, the J gene TRBJ2-2, with 8 nucleotides matching TRBD2. Germline loops: CDR1 SGDLS, CDR2 YYNGEE. V shed 3 bases, J shed 1 base, and the junction held 8 bases outside the gene matches. The CDR3 totals 17 residues. CDR3 sequence (DNA): TGTGCCAGCAGCGGGTTAGCGGGATTATTGAACACCGGGGAGCTGTTTTTT. Protein product: CASSGLAGLLNTGELFF.

The chain links TRBV5-1 to TRBJ2-4; 7 nucleotides match TRBD2. CDR3 size: 15 residues. Germline V gene lookup returns CDR1 SGHRS and CDR2 YFSETQ. Germline trimming cut 0 bases from V and 3 bases from J; bases unmatched to any gene: 3. CDR3 residues: CASSLVASGKNIQYF. For the CDR3, the DNA is TGCGCCAGCAGCTTGGTGGCTAGCGGCAAAAACATTCAGTACTTC.

This clone showed up just a few times. The chain is built from TRBV19 and TRBJ1-2; D gene unclear. The germline gives CDR1 LNHDA, CDR2 SQIVND (reference sequence). V was clipped by 5 bases and J by 0 bases, with 16 bases between them. The CDR3 consists of 16 residues. The CDR3 bases are TGTGCCAGTAGTGCCCCGGCGCAGGCTACTAACTATGGCTACACCTTC. It encodes CASSAPAQATNYGYTF.

The sample holds many counts of this clone. The V and J genes are TRBV6-1 and TRBJ2-1; D ambiguous. This CDR3 has 13 amino acids. Germline loops: CDR1 MNHNS, CDR2 SASEGT. V was clipped by 7 bases and J by 7 bases, with 14 bases between them. CDR3 sequence: CASIRSYGNEQFF. The CDR3 DNA reads TGTGCCAGCATCCGCTCCTACGGGAATGAGCAGTTCTTC.

Only one count was recorded for this clone. J is TRBJ2-7 and V is TRBV30; tentative D call: TRBD2 (6 bases). The germline CDR1 and CDR2 sequences are GTSNPN and SVGIG (reference sequence). V shed 2 bases and J shed 3 bases, with 11 bases lying between them. The CDR3 is made up of 13 amino acids. CDR3 sequence reads: CAWSPGTDYEQYF. The CDR3 DNA reads as TGTGCCTGGAGTCCGGGGACTGACTACGAGCAGTACTTC.

This chain links TRBV9 with TRBJ2-7; a weak D match, TRBD2 (5 bases). The CDR3 sequence is 13 residues long. CDR1 is SGDLS and CDR2 is YYNGEE in the germline V gene. Trimming took off 3 bases at V and 6 bases at J, with 13 bases between the two ends. CDR3 sequence: CASSGQRAGEQYF. DNA for the CDR3: TGTGCCAGCAGCGGACAAAGGGCGGGCGAGCAGTACTTC.

The V gene is TRBV4-3, the J gene TRBJ1-2; a possible D gene is TRBD1 (6 bases). Trimming cost V 2 bases and J 6 bases, with 13 bases left between them. The CDR3 has 14 residues. The germline V gene has CDR1 LGHNA and CDR2 YSLEER. The CDR3 DNA sequence: TGCGCCAGCAGCCAACGTTCCAGGGGCGATGGCTACACCTTC. Translation: CASSQRSRGDGYTF.

The rearrangement joins TRBV2 to TRBJ1-1; D is undetermined. Trimming took off 1 base at V and 7 bases at J, with 10 bases between the two ends. CDR1 is SNHLY and CDR2 is FYNNEI in the germline V gene. This CDR3 has 13 residues. CDR3: CASSEESYGEAFF. CDR3 nucleotide sequence: TGTGCCAGCAGTGAAGAGTCGTATGGTGAAGCTTTCTTT.

The chain couples TRBV11-2 to TRBJ2-3; 7 bases fit TRBD2. Germline loops: CDR1 SGHAT, CDR2 FQNNGV. V lost 5 bases, J lost 3 bases, and 8 bases stayed unmatched. The CDR3 contains 15 residues. The CDR3 region is CASSPLAGVTDTQYF. CDR3 DNA sequence: TGTGCCAGCAGCCCCCTGGCGGGAGTAACAGATACGCAGTATTTT.

The V call is TRBV4-1, the J call TRBJ2-1, with D possibly being TRBD1 (5 bases). The CDR3 consists of 15 residues. From germline, CDR1 is MGHRA and CDR2 YSYEKL. The germline V and J ends were trimmed by 1 base and 3 bases, with 10 bases remaining between them. CDR3 in DNA: TGCGCCAGCAGCCAAGGAGACAGAGTCTACAATGAGCAGTTCTTC. It is translated as CASSQGDRVYNEQFF.